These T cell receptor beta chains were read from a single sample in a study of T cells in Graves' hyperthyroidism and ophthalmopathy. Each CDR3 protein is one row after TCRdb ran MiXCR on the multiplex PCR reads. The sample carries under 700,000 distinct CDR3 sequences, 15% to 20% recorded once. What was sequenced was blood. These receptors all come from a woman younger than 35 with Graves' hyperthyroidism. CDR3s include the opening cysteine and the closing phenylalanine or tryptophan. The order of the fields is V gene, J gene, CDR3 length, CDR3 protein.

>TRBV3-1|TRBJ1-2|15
CASSQEPGGYYGYTF
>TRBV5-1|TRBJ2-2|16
CASSWGLEPYTGELFF
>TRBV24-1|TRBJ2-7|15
CATSDPRGSSYEQYF
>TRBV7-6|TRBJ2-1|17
CASSLRQIGTGGNEQFF
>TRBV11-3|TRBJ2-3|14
CASSPGPSDDTQYF
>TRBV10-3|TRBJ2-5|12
CAISESSGTLYF
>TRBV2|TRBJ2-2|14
CASSDVRSRTEKFF
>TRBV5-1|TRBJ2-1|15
CASRIPGQGGHEQFF
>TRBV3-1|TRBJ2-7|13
CASSHRGTYEQYF
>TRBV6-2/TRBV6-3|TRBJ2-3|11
CASSILDTQYF
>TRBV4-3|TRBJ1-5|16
CASSQVYRTTGQPQHF
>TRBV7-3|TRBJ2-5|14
CASSLVGGNETQYF
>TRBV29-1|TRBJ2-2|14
CSVVPGGGTGELFF
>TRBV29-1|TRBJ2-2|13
CSTREGGIGELFF
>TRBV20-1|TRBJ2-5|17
CSARVGGSIVTQETQYF
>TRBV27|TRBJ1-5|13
CATSLWGNQPQHF
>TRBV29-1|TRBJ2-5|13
CSVVRAGSGTQYF